This T cell receptor (beta chain) was recovered during a study of post-analysis software for immune sequencing data. Unique-molecular-identifier-tagged TCR beta cDNA libraries were used. TCRdb processed the PCR reads anew with MiXCR; each CDR3 protein has one entry. Altogether around 190,000 distinct CDR3 sequences are present, about 30% being singletons, with the ten largest covering 3% to 4%. Points from the study as a whole: Relative to controls, patients had a handful of TRBV segments at higher frequency, with TRBV5-6, TRBV5-1 and TRBV20-1 among these.

Germline CDR1 SNHLY, CDR2 FYNNEI. The V segment lost 6 bases and the J segment 4 bases; nucleotides outside the gene matches: 5. The length of the CDR3 is 14 residues. On this clonotype: Its matching antigen is unknown.

This TCR was sampled from a girl aged 2-17 years with multiple sclerosis. Input material: blood. V is TRBV2 and J is TRBJ2-3; 9 nucleotides agree with TRBD1. The CDR3 reads CASRRTGEADTQYF. The CDR3 region has the DNA TGTGCCAGCAGAAGGACAGGGGAGGCAGATACGCAGTATTTT.